This TCR beta chain emerged from a study of regulatory T cells in long-lasting Graves disease. The time point: newly diagnosed GD, antithyroid drugs for less than 3 months. Following extraction of RNA from PBMCs, that RNA was used to make the TCR library. With iRepertoire HTBI primers and Arm-PCR of CDR3 regions, TCR beta libraries were built. From the multiplex PCR reads, TCRdb called clonotypes with MiXCR, one entry per CDR3 protein. Found here are around 450,000 distinct CDR3 sequences, around 16% of them singletons; the top ten hold over 7.5%. Trimming removed 1 base at V and 1 base at J, with 14 bases between. Germline V gives CDR1 MDHEN, CDR2 SYDVKM. There are 16 residues in the CDR3. These data were also reused for a study on T cells in Graves' hyperthyroidism and ophthalmopathy. That paper states: Most clonotypes expanded in the thyroid (above 0.001) were also present in blood.

The sequence was collected from a woman aged 40 to 50 with Graves disease. The rearrangement uses TRBV28 and TRBJ2-7; D possibly corresponds to TRBD2 (6 bases). Here the sequenced sample was peripheral blood mononuclear cells (PBMCs), taken at new diagnosis, from a patient treated with antithyroid drugs. CDR3 in DNA: TGTGCCAGCAGTTTATCGGAGGGCGGTAATTCCTACGAGCAGTACTTC. This encodes CASSLSEGGNSYEQYF.